This TCR beta chain was sequenced for a study of T-cell reconstitution after alpha-beta-depleted transplantation in children (dated by TCRdb to 2016 to 2017). About the full investigation: The study quantitatively tracked T-cell immune reconstitution after TCRalphabeta/CD19-depleted allogeneic hematopoietic cell transplantation in children using TCR repertoire profiling.

The meaning of the sample's treatment or condition label: allogeneic hematopoietic cell transplantation with graft depleted of TCRalphabeta T cells and CD19 B cells. The children who served as transplant recipients had been given grafts of TCRalphabeta/CD19-depleted allogeneic hematopoietic cells. Receptor amplification or capture employed PCR. Sequencing used an Illumina HiSeq 2500. Molecular barcoding was employed in the preparation of TCR libraries, with unique molecular identifiers being used to normalize TCRbeta repertoire quantification. TCRdb reran the public reads through fastp at Q25 and MiXCR, keeping productive beta chains. Entries are consolidated by CDR3 protein sequence, retaining the most common genes and DNA. The sample has approximately 500,000 distinct CDR3 sequences on record, 27% of them singletons. The leading ten clones occupy about 35% of the sample. What the study reported, not specific to this receptor: The high TCRbeta diversity at day 60 in some patients was ascribed to recipient T cells and intrathymic progenitors that had survived conditioning. Over the following months the frequencies of hyperexpanded clones went down, and after one year T-cell counts and TCRbeta diversity were mostly credited to newly produced T cells. The apparently early recovery of alphabetaT-cell counts about two months after transplant reportedly depended on only several hundred rapidly expanded clones that came from non-depleted graft cells.

For this clonotype: Its antigen target is currently unknown. The record has no base qualities; no much larger clone is one base away.

Sequencing was performed on PBMCs, taken before TCRalphabeta/CD19-depleted stem cell transplant. This clonotype was sampled from a boy under three years old with Wiskott-Aldrich syndrome, due to receive a stem cell transplant.

Here is the DNA: TGTGCCAGCAGCCCTAACCGGGACAGGGCTTACGAGCAGTACTTC. It is translated as CASSPNRDRAYEQYF. This chain is built from TRBV28 and TRBJ2-7; 9 central bases correspond to TRBD1. Clipping removes 6 bases from V and 4 bases from J, with 10 as the unmatched junction base count. Its CDR3 holds 15 amino acids, cysteine through phenylalanine. Solely the CDR3 DNA is kept, with 45 bases framed from the first base. The germline V gene sets CDR1 to MDHEN and CDR2 to SYDVKM. The full variable domain, with segments outside the CDR3 supplied by the reference TRBV28 and TRBJ2-7 proteins, appears as DVKVTQSSRYLVKRTGEKVFLECVQDMDHENMFWYRQDPGLGLRLIYFSYDVKMKEKGDIPEGYSVSREKKERFSLILESASTNQTSMYLCASSPNRDRAYEQYFGPGTRLTVT.